The TCR beta chain described here comes from a study of control samples from healthy donors and cancer patients. Generated by immunoSEQ multiplex PCR, the TCRdb table keeps only in-frame clones and is missing some. Counted here are tens of thousands of clones, 75% to 95% occurring once; the ten biggest clones make up approximately 15%. A single count supports this clone. Trimming pared 5 bases from V and 7 bases from J, leaving 21 bases between. This CDR3 comprises 16 residues. Germline lookup yields CDR1 MNHEY and CDR2 SVGEGT. The V call is TRBV6-2 or TRBV6-3, the J call TRBJ2-1; D is perhaps TRBD2 (5 bases). Sequencing was done on a sample of blood. The clonotype comes from a man between 45 and 60 years old in good health. CDR3: CASSPERTPPRNEQFF. For the CDR3, the DNA is TGTGCCAGCAGTCCAGAGCGGACCCCCCCGAGGAATGAGCAGTTCTTC.